This T cell receptor (beta chain) was obtained from a study of cytomegalovirus exposure and HLA in healthy donors. Broader study findings: Later on, an analysis showed TCR association rates differing by HLA locus, with DRB1 the most and HLA-C the fewest.

The donors were healthy bone marrow donors. The PCR employed 60 Vbeta primers together with 13 Jbeta primers. This table comes from immunoSEQ multiplex PCR, and its TCRdb copy is limited to in-frame clones, with some not included. The table lists some 190,000 clones, roughly 80% of them singletons. This clone was counted between two and nine times. What it recognizes is unknown. The J segment lost 5 bases and the V segment lost 5 bases, leaving 10 bases of the junction unmatched. This CDR3 comprises 16 residues. CDR1 is MDHEN, CDR2 SYDVKM, per germline. The rearrangement links TRBV28 to TRBJ2-7; TRBD2 matches 12 bases. Source material: PBMCs. The origin of this receptor is a man aged 40-55 years in good health and CMV-seropositive. The CDR3 region has the DNA TGTGCCAGCAGTCCCGGGACTAGCGGGCCACCCCACGAGCAGTACTTC. Encoded protein: CASSPGTSGPPHEQYF.